The clone carrying this T cell receptor (beta chain) was seen once. Germline V gene lookup returns CDR1 MNHNY and CDR2 SVGAGI (reference sequence). This CDR3 comprises 14 residues. The V and J ends lost 6 bases and 0 bases respectively, with 10 bases between them. The sample originates from a study of control samples from healthy donors and cancer patients. Sequencing used immunoSEQ multiplex PCR; TCRdb keeps in-frame clones, though not all of them. The repertoire has under 450,000 clones, around 90% of them found once; the top ten carry around 6.4%. The sequence was collected from a man aged 40-49 years with head and neck cancer. V is TRBV6-6 and J is TRBJ2-3; D ambiguous. Sequenced material: PBMCs. In DNA, the CDR3 is TGTGCCAGCAGCATGGAGAGTAGCACAGATACGCAGTATTTT. Amino acids: CASSMESSTDTQYF.